This T cell receptor beta chain was identified in a study of blood T cell repertoires in COVID-19. Details on this clone: Other DNA sequences in the same sample also yield this CDR3.

Seattle-derived patients entered the study during active infection and were followed longitudinally. TCRdb keeps only in-frame clones here, not all; method: immunoSEQ multiplex PCR. The sample consists of 250,000 to 350,000 clones, about 87% of them appearing once. V was clipped by 2 bases and J by 1 base; unmatched bases: 1. The germline gives CDR1 GTSNPN, CDR2 SVGIG (reference sequence). The CDR3 consists of 14 residues. The TCR was taken from a woman aged 45-60 years with COVID-19, enrolled during active disease. V usage is TRBV30 and J usage is TRBJ2-3; 9 nucleotides match TRBD2. Material: peripheral blood. Here the CDR3 reads CAWSRLAGTDTQYF. CDR3 DNA sequence: TGTGCCTGGAGTCGACTAGCGGGCACAGATACGCAGTATTTT. The full variable domain, with the rest looked up from reference TRBV30 and TRBJ2-3, is SQTIHQWPATLVQPVGSPLSLECTVEGTSNPNLYWYRQAAGRGLQLLFYSVGIGQISSEVPQNLSASRPQDRQFILSSKKLLLSDSGFYLCAWSRLAGTDTQYFGPGTRLTVL.